Following are 20 T cell receptor beta chains from one sample sequenced in a study of OX40 agonist ivuxolimab in advanced cancers. Measured with immunoSEQ multiplex PCR; TCRdb has only the in-frame clones, and not every one. Of tens of thousands of clones in the sample, around 85% were seen once. This specimen consisted of CD4+ or CD8+ T cells sorted from blood, obtained in a trial of the OX40 agonist ivuxolimab. These TCRs come from an adult with an advanced solid tumor such as melanoma, head and neck, liver or kidney cancer.

This chain joins TRBV7-2 and TRBJ1-1; a weak D match, TRBD1 (5 bases). Trimming removed 2 bases from V and 4 bases from J, with 17 bases in between. Per germline, CDR1 SGHTA and CDR2 FQGNSA. This CDR3 has 16 residues. Here the CDR3 DNA reads TGTGCCAGCAGCTTATTTGGGGCGCGGGAGGGCACTGAAGCTTTCTTT. Translation gives CASSLFGAREGTEAFF.

The genes are TRBV6-5 and TRBJ1-1; 11 bases are shared with TRBD1. Germline values: CDR1 MNHEY, CDR2 SVGAGI. The CDR3 totals 15 residues. Trimming removed 6 bases from V and 5 bases from J; junction bases left unmatched: 8. Written as DNA, the CDR3 is TGTGCCAGCAGGCGGACAGGGGGCACGGGTACTGAAGCTTTCTTT. This codes for CASRRTGGTGTEAFF.

In its sample, this clone was seen once. The J gene is TRBJ2-1, the V gene TRBV5-4; no reliable D call. Between the trimmed V and J ends, which lost 4 bases and 6 bases, there was a span of 20 bases. There are 16 residues in the CDR3. Per germline, CDR1 SGHNT and CDR2 YYREEE (reference sequence). CDR3 sequence: CASSHTRLASINEQFF. In DNA form, the CDR3 reads TGTGCCAGCAGCCACACGAGGTTAGCCTCGATCAATGAGCAGTTCTTC.

This chain joins TRBV6-6 and TRBJ1-1; D remains ambiguous. V was pared by 2 bases and J by 4 bases, with 8 bases between. The CDR3 spans 13 residues. Germline loops: CDR1 MNHNY, CDR2 SVGAGI (reference sequence). The CDR3 DNA reads TGTGCCAGCAGTTACAGCAGATCCACTGAAGCTTTCTTT. Protein product: CASSYSRSTEAFF.

J is TRBJ2-7 and V is TRBV6-6; D possibly corresponds to TRBD2 (6 bases). The V end was cut by 6 bases, the J end by 6 bases, with 18 bases between. The CDR3 has 14 amino acids. CDR1 and CDR2 from the germline V gene are MNHNY and SVGAGI (reference sequence). CDR3 residues: CASSLLGVGGEQYF. The CDR3, as DNA: TGTGCCAGCAGCCTTCTAGGCGTGGGGGGCGAGCAGTACTTC.

The chain joins TRBV18 to TRBJ1-1; D gene uncertain. The V gene's germline CDR1 is KGHSH and CDR2 LQKENI. CDR3 size: 15 residues. The V end was cut by 4 bases, the J end by 1 base, with 13 bases between. CDR3: CASSLLGRRNTEAFF. The CDR3 nucleotides are TGTGCCAGCTCACTACTGGGTCGCCGGAACACTGAAGCTTTCTTT.

The chain carries TRBV7-3 and TRBJ1-1; D is perhaps TRBD1 (5 bases). V dropped 5 bases and J dropped 1 base, with 11 bases sitting between them. CDR1 and CDR2 (germline): SGHTA, FQGTGA. There are 14 residues in the CDR3. The CDR3 loop reads CASSPQGPNTEAFF. In DNA, the CDR3 is TGTGCCAGCAGCCCCCAGGGTCCGAACACTGAAGCTTTCTTT.

The chain carries TRBV5-1 and TRBJ2-2; 9 nucleotides agree with TRBD2. V trimming: 4 bases; J trimming: 1 base; junction bases outside the gene matches: 5. CDR1 is SGHRS, CDR2 YFSETQ, per germline. The CDR3 has 16 residues. The CDR3 spells CASSMRLAVNTGELFF. The CDR3 region has the DNA TGCGCCAGCAGCATGCGACTAGCGGTGAACACCGGGGAGCTGTTTTTT. Looking up the rest from reference TRBV5-1 and TRBJ2-2 gives the full variable domain: KAGVTQTPRYLIKTRGQQVTLSCSPISGHRSVSWYQQTPGQGLQFLFEYFSETQRNKGNFPGRFSGRQFSNSRSEMNVSTLELGDSALYLCASSMRLAVNTGELFFGEGSRLTVL.

The V and J genes are TRBV25-1 and TRBJ2-2, with 10 bases aligning to TRBD1. Trimming cost V 4 bases and J 7 bases; bases outside gene matches: 12. CDR1 MGHDK and CDR2 SYGVNS come from the germline V gene. CDR3 size: 17 residues. Here the CDR3 DNA reads TGTGCCAGCAGTGCCCCCCCCGACAGGGGGCGGTTCGGGGAGCTGTTTTTT. Amino acid sequence: CASSAPPDRGRFGELFF.

The V and J genes are TRBV6-6 and TRBJ2-7; D not certain. Germline assignment: CDR1 MNHNY and CDR2 SVGAGI (reference sequence). The CDR3 has 13 residues. Trimming removed 2 bases from V and 7 bases from J, with 12 bases in between. CDR3 amino acids: CASSYNRVAEQYF. The CDR3 nucleotides are TGTGCCAGCAGTTACAATCGGGTGGCAGAGCAGTACTTC.

The chain employs TRBV5-1 and TRBJ1-1; unclear D gene. CDR3 size: 12 residues. The V gene lost 4 bases and the J gene lost 2 bases, with 6 bases spanning the gap. CDR1 is SGHRS and CDR2 is YFSETQ in the germline V gene. The CDR3 region is CASSEPNTEAFF. For the CDR3, the DNA is TGCGCCAGCAGCGAGCCTAACACTGAAGCTTTCTTT.

This chain uses TRBV9 with TRBJ1-1; 7 positions agree with TRBD1. Trimming at V came to 4 bases and at J to 1 base, leaving 4 bases not matched to a gene. The CDR3 has 14 amino acids. Per germline, CDR1 SGDLS and CDR2 YYNGEE. Here the CDR3 reads CASSFSGGNTEAFF. Here the CDR3 DNA reads TGTGCCAGCAGCTTCTCAGGGGGGAACACTGAAGCTTTCTTT. The full variable domain, rest sourced from reference TRBV9 and TRBJ1-1, is DSGVTQTPKHLITATGQRVTLRCSPRSGDLSVYWYQQSLDQGLQFLIQYYNGEERAKGNILERFSAQQFPDLHSELNLSSLELGDSALYFCASSFSGGNTEAFFGQGTRLTVV.

This chain links TRBV7-9 with TRBJ2-5; possibly TRBD2 for D (6 bases). Trimming removed 6 bases at V and 4 bases at J, with 9 bases between. CDR3 size: 12 residues. CDR1 and CDR2 (germline): SEHNR, FQNEAQ (reference sequence). CDR3 in amino acids: CASRGGAETQYF. The DNA of the CDR3 is TGTGCCAGCAGAGGCGGGGCAGAGACCCAGTACTTC. Based on the CDR3 plus reference TRBV7-9 and TRBJ2-5, the full variable domain is DTGVSQNPRHKITKRGQNVTFRCDPISEHNRLYWYRQTLGQGPEFLTYFQNEAQLEKSRLLSDRFSAERPKGSFSTLEIQRTEQGDSAMYLCASRGGAETQYFGPGTRLLVL.

Concerning this clone: Distinct nucleotide sequences in the sample also encode this CDR3. The V and J genes are TRBV29-1 and TRBJ2-7; 10 bases align to TRBD1. This CDR3 has 12 residues. After removal of 3 bases from V and 4 bases from J, the junction contained 0 bases not matched to a gene. Germline V gene data show CDR1 as SQVTM and CDR2 as ANQGSEA. CDR3 sequence: CSVEGQGYEQYF. The CDR3 DNA is TGCAGCGTTGAGGGACAGGGGTACGAGCAGTACTTC.

This clone was seen only a few times. The genes are TRBV5-1 and TRBJ1-3; D remains ambiguous. From germline, CDR1 is SGHRS and CDR2 YFSETQ. Trimming shortened V by 0 bases and J by 4 bases, and 8 bases separated the two germline ends. The CDR3 is 14 residues long. CDR3 region: CASSLEATGNTIYF. CDR3 nucleotides: TGCGCCAGCAGCTTGGAGGCTACCGGAAACACCATATATTTT.

The gene calls are TRBV29-1 and TRBJ1-1; D is ambiguous. Germline V gives CDR1 SQVTM, CDR2 ANQGSEA. V gave up 4 bases and J gave up 3 bases, with 3 bases separating them. The CDR3 is made up of 10 amino acids. Here the CDR3 DNA reads TGCAGCGTTGGGGACACTGAAGCTTTCTTT. Its translation is CSVGDTEAFF.

The rearrangement links TRBV28 to TRBJ2-3; 7 positions agree with TRBD2. The CDR3 has 15 residues. After removal of 3 bases from V and 4 bases from J, the junction contained 7 bases not matched to a gene. Germline V gives CDR1 MDHEN, CDR2 SYDVKM. The CDR3 spells CASSLLRELADTQYF. CDR3 DNA: TGTGCCAGCAGTTTGTTGCGGGAGCTCGCAGATACGCAGTATTTT.

This clone has only one observation. The chain combines TRBV21-1 with TRBJ1-1. TRBV21-1 is tagged as a pseudogene. The CDR3 extends over 16 amino acids. CDR3 residues: CASSKAKKVTDTEAFF. CDR3 DNA sequence: TGTGCCAGCAGCAAAGCAAAAAAAGTGACGGACACTGAAGCTTTCTTT.

The chain combines TRBV6-5 with TRBJ2-7; D gene ambiguous. CDR3 size: 14 residues. Trimming removed 6 bases at V and 2 bases at J, with 14 bases between. The germline V gene encodes CDR1 MNHEY and CDR2 SVGAGI. CDR3 region: CASRKPPVTYEQYF. The CDR3 DNA reads TGTGCCAGCAGAAAACCCCCAGTGACCTACGAGCAGTACTTC.

The chain carries TRBV6-6 and TRBJ2-3; TRBD2 matches at 9 bases. This CDR3 comprises 14 residues. V dropped 7 bases and J dropped 3; count of bases not matched to a gene: 5. CDR1 and CDR2 (germline): MNHNY, SVGAGI (reference sequence). The CDR3 spells CASNLAGFTDTQYF. Here the CDR3 DNA reads TGTGCCAGCAACCTAGCGGGATTTACAGATACGCAGTATTTT.